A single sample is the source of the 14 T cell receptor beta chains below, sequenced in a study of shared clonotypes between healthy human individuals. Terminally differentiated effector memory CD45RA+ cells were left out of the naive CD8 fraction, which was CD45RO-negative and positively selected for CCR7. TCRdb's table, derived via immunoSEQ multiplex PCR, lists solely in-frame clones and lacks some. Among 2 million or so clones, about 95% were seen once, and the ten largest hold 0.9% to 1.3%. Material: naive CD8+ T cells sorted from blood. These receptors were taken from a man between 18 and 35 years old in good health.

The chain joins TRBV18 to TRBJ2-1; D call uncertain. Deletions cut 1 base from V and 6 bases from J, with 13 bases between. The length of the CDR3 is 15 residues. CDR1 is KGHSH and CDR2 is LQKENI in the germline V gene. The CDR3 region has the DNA TGTGCCAGCTCACCACTAGTGTCCGAGGTCAATGAGCAGTTCTTC. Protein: CASSPLVSEVNEQFF.

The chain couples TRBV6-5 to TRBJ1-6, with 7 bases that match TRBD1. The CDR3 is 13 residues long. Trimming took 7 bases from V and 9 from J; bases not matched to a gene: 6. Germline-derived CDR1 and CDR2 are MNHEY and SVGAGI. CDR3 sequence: CASNLQGGSPLHF. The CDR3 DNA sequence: TGTGCCAGCAACCTCCAGGGGGGTTCACCCCTCCACTTT.

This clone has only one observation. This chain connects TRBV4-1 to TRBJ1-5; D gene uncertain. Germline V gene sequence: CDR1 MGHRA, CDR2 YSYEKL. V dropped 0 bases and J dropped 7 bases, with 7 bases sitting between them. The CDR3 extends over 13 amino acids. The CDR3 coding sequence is TGCGCCAGCAGCCAAGACCCTTCCCAGCCCCAGCATTTT. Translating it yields CASSQDPSQPQHF.

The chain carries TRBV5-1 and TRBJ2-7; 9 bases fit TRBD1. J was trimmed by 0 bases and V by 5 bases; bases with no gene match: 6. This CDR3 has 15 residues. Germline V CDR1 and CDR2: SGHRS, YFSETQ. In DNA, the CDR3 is TGCGCCAGCAGTCGGGACAGGGCTGACTCCTACGAGCAGTACTTC. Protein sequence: CASSRDRADSYEQYF. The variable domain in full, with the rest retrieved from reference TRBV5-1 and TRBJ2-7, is KAGVTQTPRYLIKTRGQQVTLSCSPISGHRSVSWYQQTPGQGLQFLFEYFSETQRNKGNFPGRFSGRQFSNSRSEMNVSTLELGDSALYLCASSRDRADSYEQYFGPGTRLTVT.

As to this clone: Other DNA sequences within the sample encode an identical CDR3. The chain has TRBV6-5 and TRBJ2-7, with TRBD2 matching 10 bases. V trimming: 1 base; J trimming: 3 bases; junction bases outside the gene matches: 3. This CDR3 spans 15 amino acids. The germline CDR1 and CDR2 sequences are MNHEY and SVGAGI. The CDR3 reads CASSYFSSGSYEQYF. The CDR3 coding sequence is TGTGCCAGCAGTTACTTTTCTAGCGGGAGCTACGAGCAGTACTTC.

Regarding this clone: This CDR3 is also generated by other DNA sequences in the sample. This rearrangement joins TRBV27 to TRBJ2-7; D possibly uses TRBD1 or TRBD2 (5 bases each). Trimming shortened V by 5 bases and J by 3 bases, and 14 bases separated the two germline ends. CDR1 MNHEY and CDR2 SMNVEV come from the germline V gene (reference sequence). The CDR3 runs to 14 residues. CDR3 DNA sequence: TGTGCCAGCAGTCCCTTCGCAGGGAGCTACGAGCAGTACTTC. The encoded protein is CASSPFAGSYEQYF.

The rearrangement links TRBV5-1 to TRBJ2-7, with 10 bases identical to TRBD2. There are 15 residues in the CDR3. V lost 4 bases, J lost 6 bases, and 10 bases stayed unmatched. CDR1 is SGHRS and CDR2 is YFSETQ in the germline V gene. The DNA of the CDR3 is TGCGCCAGCAGCGCATCCCTAGCGGGAGAACGCGAGCAGTACTTC. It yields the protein CASSASLAGEREQYF.

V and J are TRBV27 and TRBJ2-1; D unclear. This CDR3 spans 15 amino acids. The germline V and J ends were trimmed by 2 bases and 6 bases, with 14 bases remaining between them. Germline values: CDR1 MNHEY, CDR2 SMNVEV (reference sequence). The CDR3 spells CASSLPHGLGNEQFF. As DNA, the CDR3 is TGTGCCAGCAGTTTACCCCACGGGTTAGGCAATGAGCAGTTCTTC.

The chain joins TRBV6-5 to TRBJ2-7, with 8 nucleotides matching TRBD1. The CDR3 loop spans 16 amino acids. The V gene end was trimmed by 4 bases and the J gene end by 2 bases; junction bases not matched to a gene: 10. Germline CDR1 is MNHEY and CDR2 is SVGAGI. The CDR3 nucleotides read TGTGCCAGCAGTTGGGGACAGGCATACACTCCCTACGAGCAGTACTTC. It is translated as CASSWGQAYTPYEQYF.

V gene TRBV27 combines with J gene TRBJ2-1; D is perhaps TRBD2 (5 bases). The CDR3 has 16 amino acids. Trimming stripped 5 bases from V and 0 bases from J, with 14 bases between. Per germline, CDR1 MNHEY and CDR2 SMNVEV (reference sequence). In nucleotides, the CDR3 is TGTGCCAGCAGTCCCCACCGCGGAGGCTCCTACAATGAGCAGTTCTTC. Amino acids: CASSPHRGGSYNEQFF.

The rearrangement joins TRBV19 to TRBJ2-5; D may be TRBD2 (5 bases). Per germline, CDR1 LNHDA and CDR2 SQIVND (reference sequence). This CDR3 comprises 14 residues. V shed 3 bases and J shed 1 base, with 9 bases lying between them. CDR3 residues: CASSMEDSQETQYF. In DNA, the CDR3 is TGTGCCAGTAGTATGGAGGATAGCCAAGAGACCCAGTACTTC.

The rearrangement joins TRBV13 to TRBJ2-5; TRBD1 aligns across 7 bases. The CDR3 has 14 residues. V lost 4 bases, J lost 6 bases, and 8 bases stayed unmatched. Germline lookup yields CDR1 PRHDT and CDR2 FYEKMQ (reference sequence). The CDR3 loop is CASSSGQARKTQYF. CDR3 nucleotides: TGTGCCAGCAGCTCTGGACAGGCGAGAAAGACCCAGTACTTC.

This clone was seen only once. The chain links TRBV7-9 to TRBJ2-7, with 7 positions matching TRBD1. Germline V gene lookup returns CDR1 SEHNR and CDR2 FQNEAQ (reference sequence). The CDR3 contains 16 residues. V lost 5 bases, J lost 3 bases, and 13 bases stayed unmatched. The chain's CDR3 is CASSTRGGTGDYEQYF. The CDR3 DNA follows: TGTGCCAGCAGCACTAGGGGTGGCACAGGGGACTACGAGCAGTACTTC.

CDR3 sequence: CASRFGGGSYEQYF. CDR3 sequence (DNA): TGTGCCAGCAGGTTTGGGGGCGGCTCCTACGAGCAGTACTTC. This chain joins TRBV28 and TRBJ2-7, with a tentative D call TRBD1 (6 bases). Between the trimmed V and J ends, which lost 6 bases and 0 bases, there was a span of 12 bases. CDR3 length: 14 residues. In germline, CDR1 is MDHEN, CDR2 SYDVKM.